The T cell receptor beta chain under discussion was sequenced for a study of PD-L1 blockade in urothelial cancer. Whole-study context: The patients first took atezolizumab in about 2014, receiving 1,200 mg intravenously every 3 weeks. Enrolled patients had been treated previously with 0 to 3 chemotherapy regimens.

Germline V gene data show CDR1 as SGHNT and CDR2 as YENEEA. The trim removed 5 bases at V and 9 bases at J, leaving 6 bases unmatched. The CDR3 is 14 amino acids. Assay: immunoSEQ multiplex PCR; the TCRdb copy retains only in-frame clones and omits some. The repertoire includes approximately 70,000 clones, about four fifths of them detected once, and roughly 9.2% sits in the top ten. In its sample, this clone was seen a few times. Documented time point: pretreatment peripheral blood. V usage is TRBV11-3 and J usage is TRBJ2-1; 11 bases match TRBD2. This receptor was taken from a woman in her sixties or seventies with urothelial cancer. This sample comprised PBMCs, obtained around atezolizumab (anti-PD-L1) treatment. The CDR3 DNA sequence: TGTGCCAGCAGCCAAGTAGCGGGAGGGGGTGAGCAGTTCTTC. Its protein is CASSQVAGGGEQFF.